This TCR beta chain appears in the sequencing data of a study of blood T cell repertoires in COVID-19. Between the trimmed V and J ends, which lost 0 bases and 0 bases, there was a span of 9 bases. This CDR3 has 16 residues. Germline loops: CDR1 SGHRS, CDR2 YFSETQ. The data were produced by immunoSEQ multiplex PCR, yet TCRdb's version contains in-frame clones alone and is incomplete. The sample contains 150,000 to 200,000 clones, about 88% of which appear only once. Sequencing used peripheral blood. The sequence came from a man between 18 and 35 years old with acute or convalescent COVID-19. The V call is TRBV5-1, the J call TRBJ2-2; TRBD1 is a possible D gene (6 bases). CDR3: CASSLGRGSNTGELFF. CDR3 DNA: TGCGCCAGCAGCTTGGGTAGGGGGTCGAACACCGGGGAGCTGTTTTTT.